This T cell receptor beta chain came from a study of T-cell reconstitution after alpha-beta-depleted transplantation in children. The study, taken as a whole, reports: TCRbeta diversity was high at day 60 in some patients (a result of surviving recipient T cells and thymic progenitors). About two months after transplant, alpha-beta T cells reportedly came from several hundred expanded graft clones.

This clonotype has a count of ten or more. Its antigen is unknown. The TCRbeta library incorporated unique molecular identifiers. TCRdb recomputed calls from the PCR reads with MiXCR, one row per CDR3 protein. This table has almost 500,000 distinct CDR3 sequences, over 9.5% appearing once. The germline V and J ends were trimmed by 5 bases and 1 base, with 8 bases remaining between them. Germline CDR1 and CDR2: KGHSH and LQKENI. This CDR3 has 14 amino acids. This material consisted of PBMCs, taken before TCRalphabeta/CD19-depleted stem cell transplant. The rearrangement uses TRBV18 and TRBJ2-2; tentative D call: TRBD1 (5 bases). The clonotype comes from a child aged 2 to 10 with inherited bone marrow failure, due to receive a stem cell transplant. The CDR3 DNA reads as TGTGCCAGCTCAGGGGCCAAGAACACCGGGGAGCTGTTTTTT. Protein product: CASSGAKNTGELFF.